This T cell receptor beta chain was retrieved from a study of blood T cell repertoires in COVID-19. About the research overall: The United States, Italy and Spain supplied acute and convalescent COVID-19 samples.

Per the study methods: The authors estimated nucleated cell counts from reference gene primer amplification. Sequencing was performed with immunoSEQ multiplex PCR; in TCRdb, only in-frame clones are kept and a portion is missing. That table is the source of V, J and clone size, and D and trimming were worked out from the DNA. The sample holds 100,000 to 130,000 clones, 65% to 80% seen once. The CDR3 spans 16 residues. The V and J ends lost 2 bases and 6 bases respectively, with 20 bases between them. Germline assignment: CDR1 MGHRA and CDR2 YSYEKL. Source material: peripheral blood. The chain joins TRBV4-1 to TRBJ2-7; D remains ambiguous. This TCR was recovered from an older man with acute or convalescent COVID-19. CDR3 nucleotide sequence: TGCGCCAGCAGCCAAATAGATATCATTTCCTACGGCGAGCAGTACTTC. As protein: CASSQIDIISYGEQYF.